Given below is one T cell receptor (beta chain) in context. This record belongs to a study of blood T cell repertoires in COVID-19. The overall study: Samples taken during acute and convalescent COVID-19 were collected in the United States, Italy and Spain. The analysed material was cDNA or gDNA that came from T cells, B-cell-depleted T cells, or PBMCs.

Authors' processing steps: Estimates of nucleated cell counts were drawn from the amplification of reference gene primers. TCRdb keeps only in-frame clones here, not all; method: immunoSEQ multiplex PCR. That table is the source of V, J and clone size, and D and trimming were worked out from the DNA. In the table there are around 300,000 clones, around 90% of which are singletons. The germline V gene has CDR1 SGHRS and CDR2 YFSETQ. The CDR3 spans 16 residues. The germline V and J ends were trimmed by 1 base and 5 bases, with 18 bases remaining between them. The gene calls are TRBV5-1 and TRBJ2-5; possible D gene TRBD2, 6 bases. Sequenced: peripheral blood. The sequence came from a young man with active or convalescent COVID-19. The DNA for the CDR3 is TGCGCCAGCAGCTTGTCAGGGACGTCGGGGGTTGAGACCCAGTACTTC. Its translation is CASSLSGTSGVETQYF.